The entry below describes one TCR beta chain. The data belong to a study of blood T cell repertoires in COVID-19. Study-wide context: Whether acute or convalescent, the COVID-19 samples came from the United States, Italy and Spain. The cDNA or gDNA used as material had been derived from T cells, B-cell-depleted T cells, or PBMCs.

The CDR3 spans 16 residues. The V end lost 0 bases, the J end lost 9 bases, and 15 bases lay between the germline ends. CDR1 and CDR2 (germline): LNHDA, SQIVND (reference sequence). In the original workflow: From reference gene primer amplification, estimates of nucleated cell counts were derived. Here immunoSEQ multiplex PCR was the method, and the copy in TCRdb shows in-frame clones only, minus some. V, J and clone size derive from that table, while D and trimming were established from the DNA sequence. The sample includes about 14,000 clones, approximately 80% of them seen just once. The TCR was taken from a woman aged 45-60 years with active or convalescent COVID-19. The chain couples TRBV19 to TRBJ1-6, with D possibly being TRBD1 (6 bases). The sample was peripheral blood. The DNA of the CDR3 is TGTGCCAGTAGTATAGATTCCAGGGGAGTGTCTTCACCCCTCCACTTT. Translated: CASSIDSRGVSSPLHF.